The 4 T cell receptor beta chains below come from one sample, sequenced in a study of T cell changes during pregnancy in multiple sclerosis. TCRdb keeps only in-frame clones here, not all; method: immunoSEQ multiplex PCR. Counted here are roughly 72,000 clones, more than 90% occurring once; the ten biggest clones make up 0.21%. Here the sequenced sample was CD4+ T cells from peripheral blood mononuclear cells, taken before pregnancy. The receptor source for this set is a female donor with multiple sclerosis, enrolled in a pregnancy study.

The chain is built from TRBV2 and TRBJ2-1; 7 positions match TRBD1. CDR1 is SNHLY and CDR2 is FYNNEI in the germline V gene. This CDR3 has 14 amino acids. Trimming at V came to 7 bases and at J to 7 bases, leaving 10 bases not matched to a gene. CDR3 sequence reads: CASIKGAGRNEQFF. DNA for the CDR3: TGTGCCAGCATTAAGGGGGCAGGACGGAATGAGCAGTTCTTC.

The V and J genes are TRBV11-2 and TRBJ1-3; 9 bases line up with TRBD1. The CDR3 spans 16 residues. Germline trimming cut 1 base from V and 5 bases from J; bases unmatched to any gene: 6. CDR1 is SGHAT and CDR2 is FQNNGV in the germline V gene. The CDR3 DNA sequence: TGTGCCAGCAGCTTAGTTCCCGGGACAGGGAGAAACACCATATATTTT. It encodes CASSLVPGTGRNTIYF.

This chain connects TRBV5-1 to TRBJ2-5, with TRBD1 matching over 8 bases. Germline assignment: CDR1 SGHRS and CDR2 YFSETQ. Unmatched junction bases numbered 6, after V lost 4 bases and J lost 13 bases. The CDR3 covers 11 residues. CDR3: CASSLGQGMYF. In DNA form, the CDR3 reads TGCGCCAGCAGCCTTGGACAGGGTATGTACTTC. Full variable domain (missing parts from reference TRBV5-1 and TRBJ2-5): KAGVTQTPRYLIKTRGQQVTLSCSPISGHRSVSWYQQTPGQGLQFLFEYFSETQRNKGNFPGRFSGRQFSNSRSEMNVSTLELGDSALYLCASSLGQGMYFGPGTRLLVL.

The chain has TRBV10-2 and TRBJ1-2, with 9 bases fitting TRBD1. This CDR3 is 14 amino acids long. The germline CDR1 and CDR2 sequences are WSHSY and SAAADI. V shed 6 bases, J shed 9 bases, and the junction held 11 bases outside the gene matches. The CDR3 nucleotides are TGCGCCAGCAGACTTTCCCGGGACAGGGAAAGCTACACCTTC. Translated: CASRLSRDRESYTF.